These T cell receptor beta chains were read from a single sample in a study of T cells in Graves' hyperthyroidism and ophthalmopathy. TCRdb re-derived calls from the multiplex PCR reads in MiXCR, one entry per CDR3 protein. The sample shows a few hundred thousand distinct CDR3 sequences, 46% of them seen only once. The specimen sequenced was peripheral blood or thyroid tissue (not recorded which). The receptors shown here come from a woman aged 18-29 years with Graves' hyperthyroidism. CDR3s include the opening cysteine and the closing phenylalanine or tryptophan. A D gene is named only where the DNA matches it firmly. Some rows mark clone size as missing; the rest say once, few, many or name a class of expanded clone.

.,TRBV20-1,.,17,TRBJ2-5,CSARRPLRYPERETQYF,TGCAGTGCTAGACGCCCTCTGAGGTACCCGGAGCGAGAGACCCAGTACTTC
.,TRBV7-9,.,13,TRBJ2-7,CASSRTGTSEQYF,TGTGCCAGCAGTAGGACGGGAACCTCCGAGCAGTACTTC
.,TRBV24-1,.,16,TRBJ1-5,CATSDRGGRLNQPQHF,TGTGCCACCAGTGACCGAGGGGGGAGGCTGAATCAGCCCCAGCATTTT
.,TRBV10-3,TRBD1,13,TRBJ1-4,CARPGQDNEKLFF,TGTGCTAGGCCGGGACAGGATAATGAAAAACTGTTTTTT
many,TRBV20-1,.,12,TRBJ2-5,CSARDDQETQYF,TGCAGTGCTAGGGACGACCAAGAGACCCAGTACTTC
few,TRBV7-9,.,11,TRBJ1-2,CASSRTRGYTF,TGTGCCAGCAGCCGGACAAGGGGCTACACCTTC
many,TRBV7-6,.,14,TRBJ1-5,CASSLGGLNQPQHF,TGTGCCAGCAGCTTAGGGGGGTTAAATCAGCCCCAGCATTTT
.,TRBV25-1,TRBD1,15,TRBJ2-6,CASSDDRAGANVLTF,TGTGCCAGCAGCGATGACAGGGCTGGGGCCAACGTCCTGACTTTC
many,TRBV12-3/TRBV12-4,.,11,TRBJ1-2,CASRQNYGYTF,TGTGCCAGCAGACAGAACTATGGCTACACCTTC
few,TRBV20-1,.,15,TRBJ2-6,CSARDVGAGANVLTF,TGCAGTGCTAGAGACGTGGGAGCCGGGGCCAACGTCCTGACTTTC
.,TRBV12-3/TRBV12-4,.,12,TRBJ2-5,CASGSAGETQYF,TGTGCTAGTGGTTCGGCCGGGGAGACCCAGTACTTC
many,TRBV5-1,TRBD1,14,TRBJ1-6,CASSRDSENSPLHF,TGCGCCAGCAGCCGGGACAGTGAGAATTCACCCCTCCACTTT
.,TRBV12-3/TRBV12-4,.,12,TRBJ2-7,CASSLVGLDQYF,TGTGCCAGCAGTTTAGTGGGGCTCGATCAGTACTTC
.,TRBV19,.,15,TRBJ1-1,CASSIYAGGDTEAFF,TGTGCCAGTAGTATATACGCGGGTGGAGACACTGAAGCTTTCTTT
.,TRBV25-1,TRBD1,15,TRBJ1-6,CASPIGTGGDSPLHF,TGTGCTAGTCCCATTGGGACAGGGGGCGATTCACCCCTCCACTTT
.,TRBV4-1,.,14,TRBJ1-4,CASSQDIAGDRLFF,TGCGCCAGCAGCCAAGATATCGCGGGAGATCGGCTGTTTTTT
few,TRBV24-1,TRBD1,14,TRBJ1-1,CATRGPGQYTEAFF,TGTGCCACCAGGGGACCGGGACAGTACACTGAAGCTTTCTTT
many,TRBV20-1,TRBD2,13,TRBJ2-7,CSARGGRVYEQYF,TGCAGTGCTAGAGGCGGGAGGGTTTACGAGCAGTACTTC
.,TRBV20-1,.,14,TRBJ1-2,CSARDPGGDYGYTF,TGCAGTGCTAGAGATCCCGGGGGCGACTATGGCTACACCTTC
once,TRBV6-2/TRBV6-3,.,15,TRBJ2-7,CASSYSKQGGYEQYF,TGTGCCAGCAGTTACTCGAAGCAGGGGGGCTACGAGCAGTACTTC
.,TRBV19,.,13,TRBJ2-7,CASSWADPYEQYF,TGTGCCAGTAGTTGGGCCGACCCCTACGAGCAGTACTTC
.,TRBV19,.,16,TRBJ2-7,CASSEADTSISYEQYF,TGTGCCAGTAGTGAAGCCGACACTTCCATCTCCTACGAGCAGTACTTC
.,TRBV10-2,.,15,TRBJ1-5,CASSELAVSSQPQHF,TGCGCCAGCAGTGAACTCGCAGTTAGCAGTCAGCCCCAGCATTTT
few,TRBV5-1,TRBD1,14,TRBJ1-3,CASSPGGQGNTIYF,TGCGCCAGCAGCCCCGGGGGACAGGGAAACACCATATATTTT
once,TRBV7-9,.,15,TRBJ2-5,CASSSLTGMGETQYF,TGTGCCTCCAGCAGCTTAACGGGCATGGGCGAGACCCAGTACTTC
once,TRBV10-3,.,14,TRBJ1-5,CAISLVGRSQPQHF,TGTGCCATCAGTTTAGTGGGGAGGAGTCAGCCCCAGCATTTT
.,TRBV25-1,TRBD1,15,TRBJ2-7,CASSDRRDRGYEQCF,TGTGCCAGCAGTGACCGCCGGGACAGGGGCTACGAGCAGTGCTTC
.,TRBV15,.,13,TRBJ1-1,CATGRRVNTEAFF,TGTGCCACCGGTAGGAGGGTGAACACTGAAGCTTTCTTT
.,TRBV15,TRBD1,13,TRBJ1-5,CATRATGDQPQHF,TGTGCCACCAGGGCGACAGGGGATCAGCCCCAGCATTTT
many,TRBV7-8,.,13,TRBJ2-7,CASSSSGRYEQYF,TGTGCCAGCAGTTCCTCCGGTCGCTACGAGCAGTACTTC
few,TRBV25-1,TRBD1,17,TRBJ1-2,CASSYSIPTGEIYGYTF,TGTGCCAGCAGTTACTCCATCCCGACAGGGGAAATCTATGGCTACACCTTC
few,TRBV19,.,13,TRBJ2-2,CASSKVGTGELFF,TGTGCCAGTTCGAAGGTGGGCACCGGGGAGCTGTTTTTT